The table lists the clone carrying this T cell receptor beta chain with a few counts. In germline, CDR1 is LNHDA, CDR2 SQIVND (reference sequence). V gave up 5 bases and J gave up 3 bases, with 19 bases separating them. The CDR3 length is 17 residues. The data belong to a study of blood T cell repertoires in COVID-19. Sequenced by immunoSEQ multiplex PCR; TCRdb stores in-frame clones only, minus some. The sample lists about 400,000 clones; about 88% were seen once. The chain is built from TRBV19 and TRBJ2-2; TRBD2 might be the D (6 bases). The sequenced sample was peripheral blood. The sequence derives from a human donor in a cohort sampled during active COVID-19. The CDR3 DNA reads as TGTGCCAGTAGTCTCTTCCTCCCGACGGGGGACACCGGGGAGCTGTTTTTT. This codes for CASSLFLPTGDTGELFF.